The rows below give T cell receptor beta chains drawn from one sample of a study of blood T cell repertoires in COVID-19. Repertoires were generated with immunoSEQ multiplex PCR, while TCRdb's copy carries only in-frame clones and drops some. The data contain over 150,000 clones, roughly 93% of them seen just once; the ten biggest clones take up about 5.3%. The sample comprised peripheral blood. The receptor source for this set is a young man with COVID-19, enrolled during active disease. Both conserved end residues are part of each CDR3. Each record gives: clone size, D gene, V gene, J gene, CDR3 protein, CDR3 DNA. D genes are given only for firm matches. Clone size, where shown, is once, few, many, or a class for clones that have expanded.

clone size: -; D gene: TRBD2; V gene: TRBV15; J gene: TRBJ2-2; CDR3 protein: CATSRVVAGALGIAGGELFF; CDR3 DNA: TGTGCCACCAGCAGAGTGGTGGCGGGAGCTTTGGGGATCGCCGGCGGGGAGCTGTTTTTT
clone size: -; D gene: TRBD1; V gene: TRBV6-6; J gene: TRBJ1-2; CDR3 protein: CASSYPGGGDGYTF; CDR3 DNA: TGTGCCAGCAGTTACCCAGGGGGCGGCGATGGCTACACCTTC
clone size: once; D gene: -; V gene: TRBV7-9; J gene: TRBJ1-5; CDR3 protein: CASSLDSSNQPQHF; CDR3 DNA: TGTGCCAGCAGCCTGGACAGCAGCAATCAGCCCCAGCATTTT
clone size: few; D gene: TRBD2; V gene: TRBV28; J gene: TRBJ2-7; CDR3 protein: CASSSPGGSGYEQYF; CDR3 DNA: TGTGCCAGCAGTTCCCCGGGCGGGAGCGGCTACGAGCAGTACTTC
clone size: -; D gene: TRBD2; V gene: TRBV7-9; J gene: TRBJ2-7; CDR3 protein: CASTRGTSHLYEQYF; CDR3 DNA: TGTGCCAGCACCCGGGGGACTAGCCATTTATACGAGCAGTACTTC
clone size: -; D gene: TRBD2; V gene: TRBV19; J gene: TRBJ2-7; CDR3 protein: CASSAGGTSYEQYF; CDR3 DNA: TGTGCCAGTAGCGCCGGGGGGACCTCCTACGAGCAGTACTTC
clone size: -; D gene: -; V gene: TRBV10-3; J gene: TRBJ1-1; CDR3 protein: CAITTGEPDTEAFF; CDR3 DNA: TGTGCCATCACAACGGGGGAGCCGGACACTGAAGCTTTCTTT
clone size: few; D gene: -; V gene: TRBV6-2/TRBV6-3; J gene: TRBJ2-7; CDR3 protein: CASSHQGGYEQYF; CDR3 DNA: TGTGCCAGCAGCCACCAAGGGGGCTACGAGCAGTACTTC
clone size: -; D gene: -; V gene: TRBV2; J gene: TRBJ2-7; CDR3 protein: CASKKSGEQYF; CDR3 DNA: TGTGCCAGCAAGAAGTCCGGCGAGCAGTACTTC
clone size: -; D gene: -; V gene: TRBV7-9; J gene: TRBJ1-1; CDR3 protein: CASTLFPENTEAFF; CDR3 DNA: TGTGCCAGCACCTTATTCCCAGAGAACACTGAAGCTTTCTTT
clone size: -; D gene: -; V gene: TRBV25-1; J gene: TRBJ2-2; CDR3 protein: CASSVEGYTGELFF; CDR3 DNA: TGTGCCAGCAGTGTTGAGGGTTACACCGGGGAGCTGTTTTTT
clone size: -; D gene: -; V gene: TRBV3-1/TRBV3-2; J gene: TRBJ1-3; CDR3 protein: CASSLTASSGNTIYF; CDR3 DNA: TGTGCCAGCAGCCTGACAGCATCCTCTGGAAACACCATATATTTT
clone size: -; D gene: -; V gene: TRBV5-6; J gene: TRBJ2-7; CDR3 protein: CASRFGTFAYEQYF; CDR3 DNA: TGTGCCAGCAGGTTCGGGACATTCGCCTACGAGCAGTACTTC
clone size: -; D gene: -; V gene: TRBV28; J gene: TRBJ1-1; CDR3 protein: CASSLGAGVTEAFF; CDR3 DNA: TGTGCCAGCAGTTTGGGGGCCGGGGTGACTGAAGCTTTCTTT
clone size: -; D gene: TRBD2; V gene: TRBV19; J gene: TRBJ2-7; CDR3 protein: CASSGGTSGEYEQYF; CDR3 DNA: TGTGCCAGTAGTGGTGGGACTAGCGGGGAATACGAGCAGTACTTC
clone size: -; D gene: -; V gene: TRBV28; J gene: TRBJ1-4; CDR3 protein: CASRVSGATNEKLFF; CDR3 DNA: TGTGCCAGCAGGGTATCAGGGGCAACTAATGAAAAACTGTTTTTT
clone size: -; D gene: -; V gene: TRBV9; J gene: TRBJ2-3; CDR3 protein: CASSVESGGTDTQYF; CDR3 DNA: TGTGCCAGCAGCGTAGAATCGGGTGGCACAGATACGCAGTATTTT
clone size: once; D gene: TRBD1; V gene: TRBV7-3; J gene: TRBJ2-5; CDR3 protein: CASSPTGVGSETQYF; CDR3 DNA: TGTGCCAGCAGCCCGACAGGGGTAGGATCAGAGACCCAGTACTTC
clone size: -; D gene: TRBD2; V gene: TRBV7-9; J gene: TRBJ2-5; CDR3 protein: CASSWTSALLGEAKTQYF; CDR3 DNA: TGTGCCAGCAGCTGGACTAGCGCGTTACTTGGTGAGGCGAAGACCCAGTACTTC
clone size: few; D gene: -; V gene: TRBV6-1; J gene: TRBJ2-7; CDR3 protein: CASSDEQGGDEQYF; CDR3 DNA: TGTGCCAGCAGTGATGAACAGGGAGGGGACGAGCAGTACTTC
clone size: -; D gene: -; V gene: TRBV5-4; J gene: TRBJ2-7; CDR3 protein: CASSQPGVNEQYF; CDR3 DNA: TGTGCCAGCAGCCAACCGGGAGTTAACGAGCAGTACTTC
clone size: -; D gene: -; V gene: TRBV12-3/TRBV12-4; J gene: TRBJ1-6; CDR3 protein: CASSRQLGSPLHF; CDR3 DNA: TGTGCCAGCAGCCGACAATTAGGTTCACCCCTCCACTTT
clone size: once; D gene: TRBD1; V gene: TRBV9; J gene: TRBJ2-7; CDR3 protein: CASSVEPGQGEEQYF; CDR3 DNA: TGTGCCAGCAGCGTAGAACCGGGACAGGGAGAAGAGCAGTACTTC
clone size: -; D gene: TRBD1; V gene: TRBV6-1; J gene: TRBJ1-5; CDR3 protein: CASSVLPGQGYSNQPQHF; CDR3 DNA: TGTGCCAGCAGTGTCCTACCGGGACAGGGCTATAGCAATCAGCCCCAGCATTTT
clone size: -; D gene: -; V gene: TRBV11-3; J gene: TRBJ2-3; CDR3 protein: CASSSLDTQYF; CDR3 DNA: TGTGCCAGCAGCTCTCTGGATACGCAGTATTTT
clone size: -; D gene: -; V gene: TRBV30; J gene: TRBJ2-3; CDR3 protein: CARGSGTDTQYF; CDR3 DNA: TGTGCCAGGGGATCAGGCACAGATACGCAGTATTTT
clone size: -; D gene: TRBD1; V gene: TRBV24-1; J gene: TRBJ2-5; CDR3 protein: CATSDSGTEMPQETQYF; CDR3 DNA: TGTGCCACCAGTGATTCGGGGACAGAGATGCCCCAAGAGACCCAGTACTTC
clone size: -; D gene: -; V gene: TRBV5-6; J gene: TRBJ2-1; CDR3 protein: CASSLSGNRGNEQFF; CDR3 DNA: TGTGCCAGCAGCTTGTCGGGGAATAGGGGGAATGAGCAGTTCTTC
clone size: few; D gene: -; V gene: TRBV7-2; J gene: TRBJ1-5; CDR3 protein: CASSLVGGGNQPQHF; CDR3 DNA: TGTGCCAGCAGCTTAGTTGGGGGGGGCAATCAGCCCCAGCATTTT
clone size: -; D gene: TRBD1; V gene: TRBV2; J gene: TRBJ1-2; CDR3 protein: CASRAGTGANYGYTF; CDR3 DNA: TGTGCCAGCAGGGCTGGGACAGGGGCTAACTATGGCTACACCTTC
clone size: -; D gene: TRBD2; V gene: TRBV7-9; J gene: TRBJ2-7; CDR3 protein: CASSPAGGISYEQYF; CDR3 DNA: TGTGCCAGCAGTCCAGCGGGAGGGATCTCCTACGAGCAGTACTTC
clone size: -; D gene: -; V gene: TRBV6-2/TRBV6-3; J gene: TRBJ1-5; CDR3 protein: CASSYHRGSNQPQHF; CDR3 DNA: TGTGCCAGCAGTTACCACCGGGGGAGCAATCAGCCCCAGCATTTT
clone size: -; D gene: TRBD1; V gene: TRBV7-9; J gene: TRBJ1-4; CDR3 protein: CASSLGTRDSPTNEKLLF; CDR3 DNA: TGTGCCAGCAGCTTAGGGACCCGGGACAGCCCAACTAATGAAAAACTGCTTTTT
clone size: -; D gene: TRBD2; V gene: TRBV9; J gene: TRBJ2-5; CDR3 protein: CASSDPGGSGRQETQYF; CDR3 DNA: TGTGCCAGCAGCGACCCGGGTGGTAGCGGGCGACAAGAGACCCAGTACTTC
clone size: -; D gene: TRBD1; V gene: TRBV15; J gene: TRBJ2-7; CDR3 protein: CATSRLPTGTGAYEQYF; CDR3 DNA: TGTGCCACCAGCAGACTACCTACCGGGACAGGGGCGTACGAGCAGTACTTC
clone size: -; D gene: TRBD1; V gene: TRBV28; J gene: TRBJ1-5; CDR3 protein: CASSLDRRHQPQHF; CDR3 DNA: TGTGCCAGCAGTCTGGACAGGCGCCACCAGCCCCAGCATTTT
clone size: -; D gene: -; V gene: TRBV5-1; J gene: TRBJ1-4; CDR3 protein: CASSLYGLKTTNEKLFF; CDR3 DNA: TGCGCCAGCAGCTTGTATGGCCTTAAGACAACTAATGAAAAACTGTTTTTT
clone size: -; D gene: -; V gene: TRBV15; J gene: TRBJ1-4; CDR3 protein: CATSRDRGLGEKLFF; CDR3 DNA: TGTGCCACCAGCAGAGACAGGGGCTTAGGTGAAAAACTGTTTTTT
clone size: -; D gene: -; V gene: TRBV6-5; J gene: TRBJ2-7; CDR3 protein: CASLGQGPFYEQYF; CDR3 DNA: TGTGCCAGCCTGGGACAAGGACCTTTCTACGAGCAGTACTTC
clone size: -; D gene: TRBD1; V gene: TRBV30; J gene: TRBJ1-2; CDR3 protein: CAWSRQGAIYGYTF; CDR3 DNA: TGTGCCTGGAGTCGACAGGGGGCGATCTATGGCTACACCTTC
clone size: -; D gene: -; V gene: TRBV19; J gene: TRBJ2-7; CDR3 protein: CASSIQARANYEQYF; CDR3 DNA: TGTGCCAGTAGTATACAGGCCAGGGCAAACTACGAGCAGTACTTC
clone size: -; D gene: -; V gene: TRBV24-1; J gene: TRBJ2-1; CDR3 protein: CATSAGPRSNEQFF; CDR3 DNA: TGTGCCACCTCAGCAGGGCCGCGGAGCAATGAGCAGTTCTTC
clone size: -; D gene: TRBD2; V gene: TRBV29-1; J gene: TRBJ2-7; CDR3 protein: CSVYGGTLYEQYF; CDR3 DNA: TGCAGCGTTTACGGGGGGACCCTCTACGAGCAGTACTTC